This is a list of T cell receptor beta chains from one sample in a study of shared clonotypes between healthy human individuals. The protocol was immunoSEQ multiplex PCR, while the TCRdb copy is restricted to in-frame clones and leaves out a portion. The profile shows fewer than 1.6 million clones, less than 99% of them singletons. The sequencing input was naive CD4+ T cells sorted from blood. Source of these receptors: a man younger than 45 in good health. The conserved cysteine and the conserved F or W are not part of the CDR3 here. The order of the fields is J gene, V gene, D gene, CDR3 protein. D genes are given only for firm matches.

J gene: TRBJ2-1; V gene: TRBV7-8; D gene: -; CDR3 protein: ASSSSGSNEQF
J gene: TRBJ1-1; V gene: TRBV5-4; D gene: -; CDR3 protein: ASSLWQDTEAF
J gene: TRBJ2-1; V gene: TRBV5-1; D gene: TRBD2; CDR3 protein: ASSLSASGTITYNEQF
J gene: TRBJ2-5; V gene: TRBV5-4; D gene: TRBD1; CDR3 protein: ASSGGQGLTETQY
J gene: TRBJ1-1; V gene: TRBV29-1; D gene: -; CDR3 protein: SVGLGGAGTEAF
J gene: TRBJ2-3; V gene: TRBV10-1; D gene: TRBD2; CDR3 protein: ASSESGLVSDTQY
J gene: TRBJ2-2; V gene: TRBV27; D gene: -; CDR3 protein: ASRERAVSPGELF
J gene: TRBJ2-1; V gene: TRBV7-2; D gene: TRBD2; CDR3 protein: ASSLVIPSGGGYGNEQF
J gene: TRBJ1-2; V gene: TRBV11-2; D gene: -; CDR3 protein: ASSFGTNGYT
J gene: TRBJ1-2; V gene: TRBV28; D gene: -; CDR3 protein: ASIKIGYT
J gene: TRBJ2-7; V gene: TRBV6-5; D gene: -; CDR3 protein: ASSYSFLGTYYEQY
J gene: TRBJ2-1; V gene: TRBV9; D gene: -; CDR3 protein: ASSVSSATRKFDGEQF
J gene: TRBJ2-7; V gene: TRBV7-6; D gene: TRBD1; CDR3 protein: ASSLAGGYYEQY
J gene: TRBJ1-5; V gene: TRBV19; D gene: TRBD1; CDR3 protein: ASSSQGGLGQPQH
J gene: TRBJ2-7; V gene: TRBV7-2; D gene: -; CDR3 protein: ASSSGPYEQY
J gene: TRBJ1-2; V gene: TRBV18; D gene: TRBD1; CDR3 protein: ASSPLGTADNYGYT
J gene: TRBJ2-7; V gene: TRBV11-3; D gene: -; CDR3 protein: ASSLNFGVSYEQY
J gene: TRBJ2-7; V gene: TRBV2; D gene: -; CDR3 protein: ASLRDARYEQY
J gene: TRBJ2-7; V gene: TRBV7-2; D gene: -; CDR3 protein: ASSPTGPVGEQY
J gene: TRBJ2-7; V gene: TRBV29-1; D gene: -; CDR3 protein: SVQDSPYEQY
J gene: TRBJ2-7; V gene: TRBV10-2; D gene: TRBD2; CDR3 protein: ASSSSGSPLEQY
J gene: TRBJ1-5; V gene: TRBV5-5; D gene: -; CDR3 protein: ASSALGSNQPQH
J gene: TRBJ1-3; V gene: TRBV28; D gene: TRBD1; CDR3 protein: ASSPRDRVFGNTIY
J gene: TRBJ2-7; V gene: TRBV25-1; D gene: -; CDR3 protein: ASSDPAGPSYEQY
J gene: TRBJ2-3; V gene: TRBV5-1; D gene: -; CDR3 protein: ASSSGVVTDTQY
J gene: TRBJ2-3; V gene: TRBV2; D gene: TRBD2; CDR3 protein: ASTPRTSVNTQY
J gene: TRBJ1-3; V gene: TRBV19; D gene: -; CDR3 protein: ASKSGNTIY
J gene: TRBJ2-1; V gene: TRBV9; D gene: -; CDR3 protein: ASSAQGGSYNEQF
J gene: TRBJ2-7; V gene: TRBV18; D gene: -; CDR3 protein: ASSPQAGEQY
J gene: TRBJ2-7; V gene: TRBV28; D gene: -; CDR3 protein: ASSLSLSYEQY
J gene: TRBJ2-5; V gene: TRBV27; D gene: TRBD1; CDR3 protein: ASSKGQGGDQETQY
J gene: TRBJ2-1; V gene: TRBV7-2; D gene: -; CDR3 protein: ASSSTRDNEQF
J gene: TRBJ2-5; V gene: TRBV19; D gene: -; CDR3 protein: ASSFRGGQETQY
J gene: TRBJ2-1; V gene: TRBV29-1; D gene: TRBD2; CDR3 protein: SVGRGRPDNEQF
J gene: TRBJ2-5; V gene: TRBV7-9; D gene: -; CDR3 protein: ASSRQETQY
J gene: TRBJ2-1; V gene: TRBV9; D gene: -; CDR3 protein: ASSRRGDFINNEQF
J gene: TRBJ1-2; V gene: TRBV7-8; D gene: -; CDR3 protein: ASSYGDGNYGYT
J gene: TRBJ2-1; V gene: TRBV28; D gene: -; CDR3 protein: ASSSGPGNEQF
J gene: TRBJ2-2; V gene: TRBV5-1; D gene: -; CDR3 protein: ASSLSGGNTGELF
J gene: TRBJ1-2; V gene: TRBV9; D gene: -; CDR3 protein: ASSVDLTPVYGYT
J gene: TRBJ2-3; V gene: TRBV10-3; D gene: -; CDR3 protein: AISAGFTDTQY
J gene: TRBJ1-5; V gene: TRBV7-9; D gene: -; CDR3 protein: ASSSGPEGHGNQPQH